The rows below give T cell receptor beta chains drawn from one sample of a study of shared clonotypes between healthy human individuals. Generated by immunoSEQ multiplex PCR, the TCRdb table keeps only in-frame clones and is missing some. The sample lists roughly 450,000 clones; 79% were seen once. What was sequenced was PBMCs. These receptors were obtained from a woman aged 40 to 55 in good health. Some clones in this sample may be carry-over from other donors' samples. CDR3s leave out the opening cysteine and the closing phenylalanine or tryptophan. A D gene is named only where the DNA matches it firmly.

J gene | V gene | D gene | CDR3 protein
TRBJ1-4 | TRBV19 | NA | ASSDGGTNEKLF
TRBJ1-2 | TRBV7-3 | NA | ASSLEGTHGYT
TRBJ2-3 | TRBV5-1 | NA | ASSFAESTDTQY
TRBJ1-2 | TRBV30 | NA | AWIPNGYGYT
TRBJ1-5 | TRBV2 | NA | ASSDQTRGDQPQH
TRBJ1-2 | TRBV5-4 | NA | ASSHLLDRDYGYT
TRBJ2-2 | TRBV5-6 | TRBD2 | ASSEGPGGGVGELF
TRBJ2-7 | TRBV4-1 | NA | ASSQGLAGSSYEQY
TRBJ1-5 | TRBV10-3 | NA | AISELANSNQPQH
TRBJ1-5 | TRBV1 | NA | TSSQGAGTGKCVEQPQH
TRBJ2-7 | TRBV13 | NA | ASSLGDRDTYEQY
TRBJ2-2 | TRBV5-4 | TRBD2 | ASSLYKRDAGELF